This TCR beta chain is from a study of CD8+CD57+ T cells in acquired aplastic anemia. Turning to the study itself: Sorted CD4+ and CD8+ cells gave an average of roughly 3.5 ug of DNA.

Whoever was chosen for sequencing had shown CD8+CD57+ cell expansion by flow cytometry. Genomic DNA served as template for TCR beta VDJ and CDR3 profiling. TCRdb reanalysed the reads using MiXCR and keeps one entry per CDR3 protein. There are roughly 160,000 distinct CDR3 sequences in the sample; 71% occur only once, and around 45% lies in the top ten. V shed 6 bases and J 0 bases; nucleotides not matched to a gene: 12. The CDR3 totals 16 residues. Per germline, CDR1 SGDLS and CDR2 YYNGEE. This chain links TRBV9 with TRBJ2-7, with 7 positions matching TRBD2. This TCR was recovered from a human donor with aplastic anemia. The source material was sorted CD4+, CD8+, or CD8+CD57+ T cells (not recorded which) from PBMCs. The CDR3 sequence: CASKDEHQRGSYEQYF. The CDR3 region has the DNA TGTGCCAGCAAGGATGAGCACCAGCGGGGCTCCTACGAGCAGTACTTC.